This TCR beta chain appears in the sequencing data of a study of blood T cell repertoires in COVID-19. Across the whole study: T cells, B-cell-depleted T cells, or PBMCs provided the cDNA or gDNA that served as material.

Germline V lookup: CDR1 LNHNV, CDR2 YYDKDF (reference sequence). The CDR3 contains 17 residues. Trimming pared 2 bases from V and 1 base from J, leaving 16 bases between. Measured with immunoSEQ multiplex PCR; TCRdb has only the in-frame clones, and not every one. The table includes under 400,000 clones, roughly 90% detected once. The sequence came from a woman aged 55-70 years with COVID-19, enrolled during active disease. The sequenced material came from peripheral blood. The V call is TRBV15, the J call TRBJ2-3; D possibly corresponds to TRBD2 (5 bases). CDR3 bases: TGTGCCACCAGCAGAACCCTGCTAGCTCTAGGCACAGATACGCAGTATTTT. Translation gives CATSRTLLALGTDTQYF.